These 31 T cell receptor beta chains originate from one sample sequenced in a study of blood T cell repertoires in COVID-19. Profiled with immunoSEQ multiplex PCR; TCRdb holds only in-frame clones, not every one. Altogether under 300,000 clones are present, about four fifths being singletons, with the ten largest covering around 5.4%. Sequenced: peripheral blood. These receptors all stem from a man older than 75 with acute or convalescent COVID-19.

The J gene is TRBJ2-1, the V gene TRBV6-5, with 7 bases that match TRBD1. CDR1 is MNHEY and CDR2 is SVGAGI in the germline V gene. This CDR3 is built from 16 residues. The junction had 8 bases not matched to a gene; V was cut back by 4 bases and J by 2 bases. This CDR3 is CASSSQQGTAYNEQFF. In DNA form, the CDR3 reads TGTGCCAGCAGTTCCCAACAGGGGACGGCCTACAATGAGCAGTTCTTC.

The DNA of the CDR3 is TGTGCCAGCAGCCCTCTGGACAGGGGGGGACTACCTGAAGCTTTCTTT. It encodes CASSPLDRGGLPEAFF. The chain is built from TRBV28 and TRBJ1-1; 10 bases are shared with TRBD1. Germline CDR1 is MDHEN and CDR2 is SYDVKM. The CDR3 consists of 16 residues. The V and J ends lost 6 bases and 6 bases, in that order; junction bases with no gene match: 13.

The CDR3 loop reads CATGQGYLNQPQHF. CDR3 bases: TGTGCCACCGGACAGGGTTACCTAAATCAGCCCCAGCATTTT. The chain is built from TRBV24-1 and TRBJ1-5; 8 bases fit TRBD1. V gave up 9 bases and J gave up 4 bases; unmatched junction bases: 7. The CDR3 runs to 14 residues. Germline loops: CDR1 KGHDR, CDR2 SFDVKD.

The chain is built from TRBV28 and TRBJ1-2; unclear D gene. CDR3 length: 12 residues. Germline assignment: CDR1 MDHEN and CDR2 SYDVKM. V shed 3 bases and J shed 4 bases, with 6 bases lying between them. The CDR3 DNA follows: TGTGCCAGCAGTTTCGTCTTCTATGGCTACACCTTC. As protein: CASSFVFYGYTF.

The CDR3 DNA reads TGTGCCAGCAGCTCTCTTGGGACAGCATACAATGAGCAGTTCTTC. Translating it yields CASSSLGTAYNEQFF. V is TRBV7-9 and J is TRBJ2-1, with 7 bases identical to TRBD1. The trim removed 4 bases at V and 4 bases at J, leaving 7 bases unmatched. The CDR3 spans 15 residues. Germline CDR1 reads SEHNR; CDR2 reads FQNEAQ (reference sequence).

With respect to this clone: The same CDR3 can be traced to other DNA sequences in this sample. The chain is built from TRBV18 and TRBJ1-1, with D uncertain. V was cut by 2 bases and J by 1 base, with 5 bases left in between. Germline-derived CDR1 and CDR2 are KGHSH and LQKENI. The CDR3 covers 13 residues. CDR3 nucleotide sequence: TGTGCCAGCTCACCAAAACAGAACACTGAAGCTTTCTTT. It yields the protein CASSPKQNTEAFF.

The rearrangement uses TRBV5-1 and TRBJ2-5; 7 nucleotides align to TRBD2. With V trimmed by 0 bases and J by 4 bases, 6 bases remained unmatched. Germline-derived CDR1 and CDR2 are SGHRS and YFSETQ. CDR3 length: 15 residues. This chain's CDR3 is CASSLDGGMGETQYF. CDR3 nucleotides: TGCGCCAGCAGCTTGGACGGGGGGATGGGAGAGACCCAGTACTTC.

The chain combines TRBV4-1 with TRBJ1-6; D call uncertain. The V gene's germline CDR1 is MGHRA and CDR2 YSYEKL. The CDR3 loop spans 15 amino acids. V lost 0 bases to trimming and J lost 7 bases, with 10 bases between them. The CDR3 reads CASSQDPDNNSPLHF. The CDR3 DNA follows: TGCGCCAGCAGCCAAGATCCAGACAACAATTCACCCCTCCACTTT.

This chain links TRBV24-1 with TRBJ2-1; the match to TRBD2 covers 13 bases. Germline V gene data show CDR1 as KGHDR and CDR2 as SFDVKD. V lost 3 bases to trimming and J lost 0 bases; unmatched junction nucleotides: 7. CDR3 length: 19 amino acids. In DNA form, the CDR3 reads TGTGCCACCAGTGATCCTACTAGCGGGAGGGGGGGCTCCTACAATGAGCAGTTCTTC. Translating it yields CATSDPTSGRGGSYNEQFF.

The chain has TRBV20-1 and TRBJ1-2; D may be TRBD1 (6 bases). The germline V gene encodes CDR1 DFQATT and CDR2 SNEGSKA (reference sequence). The V and J ends lost 8 bases and 2 bases respectively, with 6 bases between them. This CDR3 region has 10 residues. The CDR3 DNA reads TGCAGTACAGGGAACTATGGCTACACCTTC. This gives the protein CSTGNYGYTF.

This clone is a singleton in its sample. The rearrangement links TRBV6-5 to TRBJ1-6; 8 nucleotides match TRBD1. Germline V CDR1 and CDR2: MNHEY, SVGAGI. The CDR3 sequence is 15 residues long. V lost 4 bases, J lost 7 bases, and 6 bases stayed unmatched. The CDR3 sequence: CASSSWTGTNSPLHF. CDR3 sequence (DNA): TGTGCCAGCAGTTCGTGGACAGGGACAAATTCACCCCTCCACTTT.

The V gene is TRBV29-1, the J gene TRBJ2-1, with D unresolved. CDR3 size: 12 residues. V was cut by 4 bases and J by 7 bases, with 11 bases left in between. CDR1 is SQVTM, CDR2 ANQGSEA, per germline. The CDR3 protein is CSVGNTKNEQFF. As DNA, the CDR3 is TGCAGCGTTGGCAATACTAAGAATGAGCAGTTCTTC.

The chain is built from TRBV20-1 and TRBJ2-3; maybe TRBD2 (5 bases). Looked up from germline, CDR1 is DFQATT and CDR2 is SNEGSKA (reference sequence). Between the trimmed V and J ends, which lost 3 bases and 6 bases, there was a span of 16 bases. The CDR3 length is 14 residues. CDR3 in amino acids: CSASEGGPGDTQYF. The DNA for the CDR3 is TGCAGTGCTAGTGAGGGCGGCCCGGGGGATACGCAGTATTTT.

The gene calls are TRBV29-1 and TRBJ2-7; D is unresolved. The CDR3 is made up of 11 amino acids. V lost 8 bases and J 5 bases, leaving 13 bases between the germline ends. Germline assignment: CDR1 SQVTM and CDR2 ANQGSEA. This chain's CDR3 is CSTLEYNEQYF. The CDR3 DNA follows: TGCAGCACCCTGGAGTACAACGAGCAGTACTTC.

The CDR3 DNA sequence: TGTGCCAGCAGCTTGTCGGTAGCAGGGACTCGTGGCTACACCTTC. It codes for CASSLSVAGTRGYTF. The V gene is TRBV5-4, the J gene TRBJ1-2; tentatively, D is TRBD1 (5 bases). In germline, CDR1 is SGHNT, CDR2 YYREEE (reference sequence). V shed 1 base and J shed 7 bases, with 17 bases lying between them. The CDR3 totals 15 residues.

This clone showed up just once. This chain joins TRBV3-1 (or the pseudogene TRBV3-2) and TRBJ2-3; 9 bases fit TRBD2. V lost 2 bases to trimming and J lost 10 bases; unmatched junction nucleotides: 1. Germline V lookup: CDR1 LGHDT, CDR2 YNNKEL (reference sequence). This CDR3 contains 12 residues. The CDR3 DNA follows: TGTGCCAGCAGCCAAAGGACTAGCGCGCAGTATTTT. As protein: CASSQRTSAQYF.

The chain has TRBV20-1 and TRBJ2-5; D possibly corresponds to TRBD2 (5 bases). The CDR3 is made up of 11 amino acids. V was cut by 0 bases and J by 8 bases, with 7 bases left in between. In germline, CDR1 is DFQATT, CDR2 SNEGSKA (reference sequence). The CDR3 DNA is TGCAGTGCTAGAGATCGGGGTACCCAGTACTTC. It codes for CSARDRGTQYF.

V gene TRBV28 combines with J gene TRBJ2-1, with 9 bases that match TRBD1. The CDR3 contains 17 residues. The junction had 13 bases not matched to a gene; V was cut back by 3 bases and J by 7 bases. Germline CDR1 reads MDHEN; CDR2 reads SYDVKM. CDR3 coding DNA: TGTGCCAGCAGTTTTAGTAGAGGAGGACAGGGGCGGAATGAGCAGTTCTTC. Translation gives CASSFSRGGQGRNEQFF.

The chain links TRBV7-9 to TRBJ2-7, with 7 nucleotides matching TRBD1. With V trimmed by 1 base and J by 6 bases, 6 bases remained unmatched. CDR1 SEHNR and CDR2 FQNEAQ come from the germline V gene (reference sequence). The CDR3 runs to 14 residues. In nucleotides, the CDR3 is TGTGCCAGCAGCTTAGGACAGGGTTTCTTCGAGCAGTACTTC. Protein sequence: CASSLGQGFFEQYF.

The rearrangement uses TRBV4-1 and TRBJ1-5; D perhaps matches TRBD1 (5 bases). Between the trimmed V and J ends, which lost 0 bases and 2 bases, there was a span of 11 bases. The germline gives CDR1 MGHRA, CDR2 YSYEKL. The CDR3 is made up of 16 amino acids. CDR3 in DNA: TGCGCCAGCAGCCAAGACGAAGGGGCTGGCAATCAGCCCCAGCATTTT. Translating gives CASSQDEGAGNQPQHF.

The rearrangement joins TRBV28 to TRBJ2-7, with D possibly TRBD2 on 6 matching bases. From germline, CDR1 is MDHEN and CDR2 SYDVKM. There are 15 residues in the CDR3. The V end was cut by 0 bases, the J end by 2 bases, with 11 bases between. The CDR3, as DNA: TGTGCCAGCAGTTTATGGGCCGGGGGAACCTACGAGCAGTACTTC. Amino acid sequence: CASSLWAGGTYEQYF.

This clone was picked up one time. The J gene is TRBJ2-7, the V gene TRBV28, with D possibly TRBD1 on 6 matching bases. Germline V gives CDR1 MDHEN, CDR2 SYDVKM. This CDR3 spans 17 amino acids. V lost 7 bases to trimming and J lost 0 bases, with 22 bases between them. The CDR3 spells CASIGRTRGLSSYEQYF. As DNA, the CDR3 is TGTGCCAGCATAGGTCGGACCAGGGGCTTAAGCTCCTACGAGCAGTACTTC.

This clone was seen more than once but under ten times. V gene TRBV10-3 combines with J gene TRBJ2-3; 9 positions agree with TRBD1. The CDR3 loop spans 15 amino acids. V shed 6 bases and J 3 bases; nucleotides not matched to a gene: 7. Germline V lookup: CDR1 ENHRY, CDR2 SYGVKD. CDR3 sequence: CAISLQGAVTDTQYF. CDR3 DNA: TGTGCCATCAGCCTACAGGGGGCGGTTACAGATACGCAGTATTTT.

The V and J genes are TRBV7-3 and TRBJ2-1; the match to TRBD2 covers 10 bases. Germline CDR1 and CDR2: SGHTA and FQGTGA. V was pared by 5 bases and J by 9 bases, with 10 bases of the junction left unmatched. The CDR3 loop spans 15 amino acids. In DNA form, the CDR3 reads TGTGCCAGCAGCCCCGGAGTAGCGGGAGGCGCTGAGCAGTTCTTC. This sequence encodes CASSPGVAGGAEQFF.

The rearrangement joins TRBV5-6 to TRBJ1-3; D is unclear. The CDR3 totals 17 residues. V lost 1 base and J 0 bases, leaving 14 bases between the germline ends. Germline V gene data show CDR1 as SGHDT and CDR2 as YYEEEE. In DNA, the CDR3 is TGTGCCAGCAGCTTGCTGTCAGGAATGATCTCTGGAAACACCATATATTTT. Its translation is CASSLLSGMISGNTIYF.

The chain recombines TRBV30 with TRBJ1-2; 7 nucleotides line up with TRBD1. Looked up from germline, CDR1 is GTSNPN and CDR2 is SVGIG (reference sequence). V lost 2 bases to trimming and J lost 7 bases; unmatched junction nucleotides: 7. The CDR3 is made up of 13 amino acids. The CDR3 loop is CAWSQGGAGGYTF. CDR3 DNA: TGTGCCTGGAGTCAAGGGGGCGCGGGTGGCTACACCTTC.

This clone was counted a few times. The genes are TRBV7-2 and TRBJ1-5, with unresolved D. V was shortened by 1 base and J by 0 bases, with 10 bases between the two germline ends. This CDR3 spans 16 amino acids. Germline V gene data show CDR1 as SGHTA and CDR2 as FQGNSA. The CDR3 nucleotides are TGTGCCAGCAGCTTAGGGGCAGCCATTAGCAATCAGCCCCAGCATTTT. Amino acid sequence: CASSLGAAISNQPQHF.

J is TRBJ2-5 and V is TRBV18; tentative D call: TRBD2 (5 bases). Germline lookup yields CDR1 KGHSH and CDR2 LQKENI. V lost 5 bases to trimming and J lost 0 bases, with 13 bases between them. The CDR3 contains 15 residues. The CDR3 here is CASSSSGEYQETQYF. The CDR3 DNA reads TGTGCCAGCTCATCCAGCGGAGAGTACCAAGAGACCCAGTACTTC.

The rearrangement joins TRBV5-8 to TRBJ2-1; perhaps TRBD2 as D (6 bases). Germline V lookup: CDR1 SGHTS, CDR2 YDEGEE. V was cut by 3 bases and J by 4 bases, with 17 bases left in between. The CDR3 runs to 16 residues. In nucleotides, the CDR3 is TGTGCCAGCAGCTCCCGGCTGGGGGGAGAATACAATGAGCAGTTCTTC. This encodes CASSSRLGGEYNEQFF.

The CDR3 region is CAISWDRVTNTEAFF. CDR3 nucleotide sequence: TGTGCCATCAGCTGGGACAGGGTGACGAACACTGAAGCTTTCTTT. The V and J genes are TRBV10-3 and TRBJ1-1, with 9 positions matching TRBD1. The CDR3 is 15 amino acids. V lost 6 bases and J lost 1; bases outside the gene matches: 6. Germline V gives CDR1 ENHRY, CDR2 SYGVKD.

The chain links TRBV25-1 to TRBJ1-1; 7 bases agree with TRBD1. The CDR3 has 15 amino acids. Germline-derived CDR1 and CDR2 are MGHDK and SYGVNS. J gave up 3 bases and V 4 bases, and 8 bases lay outside the gene matches. Here the CDR3 DNA reads TGTGCCAGCAGTGCCCCGAAGGGGGCCCACACTGAAGCTTTCTTT. This encodes CASSAPKGAHTEAFF.